Following are 4 T cell receptor beta chains from one sample sequenced in a study of T cells expressing NK-cell markers. TCRdb re-called the 5' RACE reads; every CDR3 protein appears as one record, without DNA. Its table records around 100,000 distinct CDR3 sequences. The sequenced material came from blood T cells: a sorted CD56 or NKG2C T cell subset, CD4+ or CD8+ T cells, or bulk PBMC T cells (not recorded which). These receptors all stem from a woman aged 18 to 75 in good health.

The chain joins TRBV6-2 or TRBV6-3 to TRBJ2-7. The CDR3 sequence is 13 residues long. Germline CDR1 MNHEY, CDR2 SVGEGT. The chain's CDR3 is CASSYGVSYEQYF.

This sequence joins TRBV27 and TRBJ2-3; TCRdb's D gene call, TRBD1, goes unchecked for lack of DNA. The germline V gene has CDR1 MNHEY and CDR2 SMNVEV (reference sequence). CDR3 size: 15 residues. The CDR3 here is CASSLGQGIPDTQYF.

The genes are TRBV29-1 and TRBJ2-7; TCRdb gives TRBD2 as the D gene, but with no DNA this cannot be confirmed. The CDR3 contains 15 residues. Germline V gives CDR1 SQVTM, CDR2 ANQGSEA. The CDR3 region is CSVEILAGAPYEQYF.

The rearrangement joins TRBV27 to TRBJ2-5. CDR1 and CDR2 from the germline V gene are MNHEY and SMNVEV (reference sequence). This CDR3 region has 13 residues. CDR3 in amino acids: CASSFAPEEIQYF.